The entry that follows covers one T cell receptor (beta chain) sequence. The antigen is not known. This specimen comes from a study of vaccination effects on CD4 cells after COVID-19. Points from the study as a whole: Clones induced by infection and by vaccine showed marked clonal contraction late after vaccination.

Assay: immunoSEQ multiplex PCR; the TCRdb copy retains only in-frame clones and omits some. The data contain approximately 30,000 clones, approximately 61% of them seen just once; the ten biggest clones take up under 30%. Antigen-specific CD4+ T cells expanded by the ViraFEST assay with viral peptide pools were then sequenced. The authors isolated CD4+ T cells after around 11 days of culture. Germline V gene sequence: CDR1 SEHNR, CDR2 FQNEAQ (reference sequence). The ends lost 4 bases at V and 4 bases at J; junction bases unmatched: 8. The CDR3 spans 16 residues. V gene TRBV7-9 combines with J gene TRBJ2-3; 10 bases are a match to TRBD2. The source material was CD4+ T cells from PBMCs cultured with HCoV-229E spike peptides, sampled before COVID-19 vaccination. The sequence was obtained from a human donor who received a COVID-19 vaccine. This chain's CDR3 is CASSSGLAGASDTQYF. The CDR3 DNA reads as TGTGCCAGCAGCTCCGGGCTAGCGGGGGCCTCAGATACGCAGTATTTT.